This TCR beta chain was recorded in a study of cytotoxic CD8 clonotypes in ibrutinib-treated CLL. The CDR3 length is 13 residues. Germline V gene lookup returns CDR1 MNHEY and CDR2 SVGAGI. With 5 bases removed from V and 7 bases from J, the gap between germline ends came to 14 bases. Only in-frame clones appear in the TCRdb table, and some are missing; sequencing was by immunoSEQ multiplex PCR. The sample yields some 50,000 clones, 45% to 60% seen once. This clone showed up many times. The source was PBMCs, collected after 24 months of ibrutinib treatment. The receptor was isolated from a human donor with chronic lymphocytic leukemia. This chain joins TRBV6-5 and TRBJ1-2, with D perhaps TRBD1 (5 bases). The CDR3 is CASSEGRQGGYTF. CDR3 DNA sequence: TGTGCCAGCAGTGAGGGACGCCAGGGTGGCTACACCTTC.